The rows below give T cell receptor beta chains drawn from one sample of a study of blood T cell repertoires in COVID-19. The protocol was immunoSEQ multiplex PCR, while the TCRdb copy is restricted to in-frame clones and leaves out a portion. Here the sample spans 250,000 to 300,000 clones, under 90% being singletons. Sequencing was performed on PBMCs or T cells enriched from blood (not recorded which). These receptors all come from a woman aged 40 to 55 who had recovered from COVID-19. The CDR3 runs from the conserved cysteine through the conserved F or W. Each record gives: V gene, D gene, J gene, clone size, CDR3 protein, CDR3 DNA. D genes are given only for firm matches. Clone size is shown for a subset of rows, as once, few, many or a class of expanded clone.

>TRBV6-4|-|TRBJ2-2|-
CASSAAPGDTGELFF
TGTGCCAGCAGTGCCGCCCCAGGGGACACCGGGGAGCTGTTTTTT
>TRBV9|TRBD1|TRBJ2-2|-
CASSAAGTDFTGELFF
TGTGCCAGCAGCGCAGCCGGGACAGACTTCACCGGGGAGCTGTTTTTT
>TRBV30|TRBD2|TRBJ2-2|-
CAWSPPLLAGPTGELFF
TGTGCCTGGAGCCCCCCCCTACTAGCGGGACCAACCGGGGAGCTGTTTTTT
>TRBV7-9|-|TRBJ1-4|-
CAIQANEKLFF
TGTGCCATACAGGCTAATGAAAAACTGTTTTTT
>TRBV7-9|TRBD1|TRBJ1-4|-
CASSVGDRRSEKLFF
TGTGCCAGCAGCGTGGGGGACAGACGTTCCGAAAAACTGTTTTTT
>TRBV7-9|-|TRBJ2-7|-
CASSRGSSYEQYF
TGTGCCAGCAGCAGGGGGAGCTCCTACGAGCAGTACTTC
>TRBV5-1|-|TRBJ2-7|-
CASSLSARSNSYEQYF
TGCGCCAGCAGCTTGAGTGCCAGATCCAACTCCTACGAGCAGTACTTC
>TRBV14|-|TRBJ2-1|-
CASSHYRGAAGYNEQFF
TGTGCCAGCAGCCACTACCGTGGCGCCGCGGGCTACAATGAGCAGTTCTTC
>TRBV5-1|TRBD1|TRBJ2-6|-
CASSIGQGSPGANVLTF
TGCGCCAGCAGCATCGGACAGGGGTCTCCCGGGGCCAACGTCCTGACTTTC
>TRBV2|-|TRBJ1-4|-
CASSDGGANEKLFF
TGTGCCAGCAGTGACGGGGGGGCTAATGAAAAACTGTTTTTT
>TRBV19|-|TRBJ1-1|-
CASSNYDSYKKGNTEAFF
TGTGCCAGTAGTAATTACGACTCCTACAAGAAAGGAAACACTGAAGCTTTCTTT
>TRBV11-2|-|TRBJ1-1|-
CASNPSVGEAFF
TGTGCCAGCAACCCGAGTGTCGGTGAAGCTTTCTTT
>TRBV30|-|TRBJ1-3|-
CAWSPGQFFSGNTIYF
TGTGCCTGGAGCCCTGGACAGTTCTTCTCTGGAAACACCATATATTTT
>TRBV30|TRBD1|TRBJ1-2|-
CAWSPDRGLLGYTF
TGTGCCTGGAGCCCGGACAGGGGGCTTCTTGGCTACACCTTC
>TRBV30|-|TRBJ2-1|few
CAGLPGHSYNEQFF
TGTGCTGGGTTACCGGGTCACTCCTACAATGAGCAGTTCTTC
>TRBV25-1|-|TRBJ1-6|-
CASSESAGEIGSPLHF
TGTGCCAGCAGTGAATCAGCAGGGGAAATCGGTTCACCCCTCCACTTT
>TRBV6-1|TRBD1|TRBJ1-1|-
CASSEATGVRVNTEAFF
TGTGCCAGCAGTGAAGCGACAGGGGTGCGGGTGAACACTGAAGCTTTCTTT
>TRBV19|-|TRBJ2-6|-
CASSPRIFGGSGANVLTF
TGTGCCAGTAGCCCCAGGATCTTCGGGGGCTCTGGGGCCAACGTCCTGACTTTC
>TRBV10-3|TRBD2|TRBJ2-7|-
CAISERLSSGAARGEQYF
TGTGCCATCAGTGAGCGGTTGTCTAGCGGGGCAGCTCGTGGCGAGCAGTACTTC
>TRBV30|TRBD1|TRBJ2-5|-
CAWRVTGEQETQYF
TGTGCCTGGAGAGTGACAGGGGAACAAGAGACCCAGTACTTC
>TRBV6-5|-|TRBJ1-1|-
CASRGYSAGDTEAFF
TGTGCCAGCAGAGGCTACTCAGCAGGGGACACTGAAGCTTTCTTT
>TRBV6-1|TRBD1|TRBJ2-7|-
CASRTSGGDEQYF
TGTGCCAGCAGGACTTCAGGGGGCGACGAGCAGTACTTC
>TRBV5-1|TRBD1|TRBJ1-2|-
CASSLAPGQGALGYGYTF
TGCGCCAGCAGCTTGGCCCCGGGACAGGGGGCCCTCGGGTATGGCTACACCTTC
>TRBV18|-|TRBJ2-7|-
CASSDKSGPTPYEQYF
TGTGCCAGCTCAGATAAAAGCGGGCCGACCCCCTACGAGCAGTACTTC
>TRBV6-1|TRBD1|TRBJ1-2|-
CASSDPGTGNYGYTF
TGTGCCAGCAGTGACCCTGGGACAGGGAACTATGGCTACACCTTC
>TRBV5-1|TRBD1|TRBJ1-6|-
CASSPSGQGYYNSPLHF
TGCGCCAGCAGCCCATCGGGACAGGGGTATTATAATTCACCCCTCCACTTT
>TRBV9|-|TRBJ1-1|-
CASSVGGTEAFF
TGTGCCAGCAGCGTTGGAGGGACTGAAGCTTTCTTT
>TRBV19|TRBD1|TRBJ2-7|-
CASSTDRGSYEQYF
TGTGCCAGTAGTACCGACAGGGGCTCCTACGAGCAGTACTTC
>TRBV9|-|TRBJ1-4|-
CASSVGPGNEKLFF
TGTGCCAGCAGCGTAGGGCCGGGGAATGAAAAACTGTTTTTT
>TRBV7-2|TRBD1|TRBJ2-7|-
CASSLGGTGSIEQYF
TGTGCCAGCAGCTTAGGAGGGACAGGGTCGATCGAGCAGTACTTC
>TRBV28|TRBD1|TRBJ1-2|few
CASSLLGDRGPLLWTF
TGTGCCAGCAGTTTACTCGGGGACAGGGGGCCCCTCTTATGGACCTTC
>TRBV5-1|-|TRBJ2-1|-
CASSLARGNNEQFF
TGCGCCAGCAGCTTGGCCAGGGGAAACAATGAGCAGTTCTTC
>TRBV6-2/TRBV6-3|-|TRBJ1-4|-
CASSYGGSDEKLFF
TGTGCCAGCAGTTACGGAGGATCTGATGAAAAACTGTTTTTT
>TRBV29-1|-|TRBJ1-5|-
CSASGEGGSNQPQHF
TGCAGCGCCTCAGGGGAAGGAGGTAGCAATCAGCCCCAGCATTTT
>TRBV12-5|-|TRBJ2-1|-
CASAVPSSYNEQFF
TGTGCTAGTGCCGTGCCGAGCTCCTACAATGAGCAGTTCTTC
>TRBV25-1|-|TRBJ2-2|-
CASSDTGRATGELFF
TGTGCCAGCAGTGACACCGGCAGGGCCACCGGGGAGCTGTTTTTT
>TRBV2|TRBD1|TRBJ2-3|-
CASRGQRDTQYF
TGTGCCAGCAGGGGACAGCGGGATACGCAGTATTTT
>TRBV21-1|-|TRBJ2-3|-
CASSKGSYTDTQYF
TGTGCCAGCAGCAAAGGGTCCTACACAGATACGCAGTATTTT
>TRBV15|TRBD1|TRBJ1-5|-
CATSRGTGGAKDQPQHF
TGTGCCACCAGCAGGGGGACAGGGGGCGCGAAAGATCAGCCCCAGCATTTT
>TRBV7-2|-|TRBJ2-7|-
CASSLGLLTVYEQYF
TGTGCCAGCAGCCTGGGACTCCTTACGGTCTACGAGCAGTACTTC
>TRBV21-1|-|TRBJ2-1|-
CASSYPGLGTYNEQFF
TGTGCCAGCAGCTATCCGGGACTCGGAACCTACAATGAGCAGTTCTTC
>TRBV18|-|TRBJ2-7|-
CASSPDRALGGQYF
TGTGCCAGCTCACCGGACCGGGCCCTAGGGGGGCAGTACTTC
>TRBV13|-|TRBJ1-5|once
CASSPSENQPQHF
TGTGCCAGCAGCCCTTCGGAGAATCAGCCCCAGCATTTT
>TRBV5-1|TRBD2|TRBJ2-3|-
CASSSRGEADTQYF
TGCGCCAGCAGCTCGCGGGGGGAGGCAGATACGCAGTATTTT
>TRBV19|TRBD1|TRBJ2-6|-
CASSPKTGSGANVLTF
TGTGCCAGTAGTCCGAAGACAGGGTCTGGGGCCAACGTCCTGACTTTC
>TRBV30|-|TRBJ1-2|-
CAWRQNTGPYGYTF
TGTGCCTGGAGACAAAATACAGGACCCTATGGCTACACCTTC
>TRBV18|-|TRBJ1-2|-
CASSPTGLGGYTF
TGTGCCAGCTCACCTACCGGGTTAGGTGGCTACACCTTC
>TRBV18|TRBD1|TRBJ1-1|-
CASSPGQGTNTEAFF
TGTGCCAGCTCACCCGGACAGGGGACTAACACTGAAGCTTTCTTT
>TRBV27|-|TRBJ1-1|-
CASSSPRSRATEAFF
TGTGCCAGCAGCTCCCCCCGCTCGAGGGCGACTGAAGCTTTCTTT
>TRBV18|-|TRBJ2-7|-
CASSPDLTGVSYEQYF
TGTGCCAGCTCACCAGACCTGACAGGAGTCTCCTACGAGCAGTACTTC
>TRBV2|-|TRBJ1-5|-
CASRRQRGSNQPQHF
TGTGCCAGCAGGCGACAGCGGGGTAGCAATCAGCCCCAGCATTTT
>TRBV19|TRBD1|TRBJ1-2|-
CASKDGQVEYGYTF
TGTGCCAGTAAGGACGGACAGGTAGAATATGGCTACACCTTC
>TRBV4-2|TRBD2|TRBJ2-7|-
CASSQALTSGTKEQYF
TGTGCCAGCAGCCAGGCGTTGACTAGCGGGACTAAAGAGCAGTACTTC